This T cell receptor (beta chain) was recovered during a study of identical twins. This clonotype was detected a few times. Its specificity is not known. The CDR3 totals 14 residues. The V end was cut by 1 base, the J end by 6 bases, with 10 bases between. Per the germline V gene, CDR1 is SGHDN and CDR2 is FVKESK. Each donor was a healthy Caucasian. MiXCR, applied by TCRdb to the 5' RACE reads, yields one record per CDR3 protein. The sample gives 300,000 to 400,000 distinct CDR3 sequences, roughly 10% of which show up once; over 7% is in the top ten. Study results and caveats: Abundant beta clonotypes from cord blood had fewer insertions, unlike memory repertoires, which showed none. Among monozygotic twins, out-of-frame TCR alpha sharing exceeded what models predicted.

The chain employs TRBV14 and TRBJ2-1; a weak D match, TRBD2 (6 bases). The TCR originated in a woman aged 50 to 60 in good health. Sequencing was performed on naive T cells sorted from blood. The CDR3 spells CASSQVPGGNEQFF. DNA of the CDR3: TGTGCCAGCAGCCAAGTCCCCGGGGGCAATGAGCAGTTCTTC.